Below, 8 T cell receptor beta chains from the same sample are listed, as sequenced in a study of T cell responses to AZD1222 COVID-19 vaccine. The protocol was immunoSEQ multiplex PCR, while the TCRdb copy is restricted to in-frame clones and leaves out a portion. The data hold fewer than 120,000 clones, with 85% to 95% observed a single time. Sample: peripheral blood, taken on day 0 of AZD1222 vaccination. The receptors were gathered from an adult in good health.

The chain uses TRBV5-5 and TRBJ1-2, with TRBD1 as a possible D gene (5 bases). Per germline, CDR1 SGHKS and CDR2 YYEKEE (reference sequence). The CDR3 spans 14 residues. Trimming removed 6 bases at V and 1 base at J, with 13 bases between. CDR3 loop: CASTYGTVNYGYTF. CDR3 sequence (DNA): TGTGCCAGCACATACGGGACCGTTAACTATGGCTACACCTTC.

In nucleotides, the CDR3 is TGTGCCAGCAGCCTACAGGGTCCCTTGAACACTGAAGCTTTCTTT. Translated: CASSLQGPLNTEAFF. This chain joins TRBV7-2 and TRBJ1-1; TRBD1 is a possible D gene (6 bases). V lost 5 bases, J lost 0 bases, and 13 bases lay in between. The CDR3 length is 15 residues. CDR1 and CDR2 from the germline V gene are SGHTA and FQGNSA.

V gene TRBV28 combines with J gene TRBJ1-2; D gene ambiguous. This CDR3 spans 14 amino acids. Germline V gene data show CDR1 as MDHEN and CDR2 as SYDVKM. With 7 bases removed from V and 4 bases from J, the gap between germline ends came to 16 bases. The CDR3 DNA sequence: TGTGCCAGCACCTGGGCCCTCCGGGGCTATGGCTACACCTTC. It codes for CASTWALRGYGYTF.

This sequence joins TRBV7-9 and TRBJ2-7; a weak D match, TRBD1 (5 bases). There are 16 residues in the CDR3. In germline, CDR1 is SEHNR, CDR2 FQNEAQ (reference sequence). V dropped 1 base and J dropped 7 bases, with 20 bases sitting between them. In nucleotides, the CDR3 is TGTGCCAGCAGCTTAGATATAGTGGGGCCCTTTGGAGAGCAGTACTTC. Its protein product is CASSLDIVGPFGEQYF.

The genes are TRBV11-2 and TRBJ2-7, with unresolved D. The CDR3 sequence is 13 residues long. Germline-derived CDR1 and CDR2 are SGHAT and FQNNGV. V was cut by 0 bases and J by 5 bases, with 8 bases left in between. In DNA form, the CDR3 reads TGTGCCAGCAGCTTAGAGGCCATCCACGAGCAGTACTTC. Its protein is CASSLEAIHEQYF.

The chain links TRBV21-1 to TRBJ2-7. TRBV21-1 represents a pseudogene. The CDR3 has 14 amino acids. Written as DNA, the CDR3 is TGTGCCAGCAGCCGCGGTGGGGTCCCCCACGAGCAGTACTTC. It encodes CASSRGGVPHEQYF.

In nucleotides, the CDR3 is TGTGCCAGCAGGGCGCGGACAGATCGGAATTCACCCCTCCACTTT. Protein sequence: CASRARTDRNSPLHF. The V and J genes are TRBV7-2 and TRBJ1-6; TRBD1 might be the D (6 bases). The CDR3 sequence is 15 residues long. V was clipped by 6 bases and J by 7 bases, with 16 bases between them. The V gene's germline CDR1 is SGHTA and CDR2 FQGNSA.

The chain links TRBV19 to TRBJ1-1; 8 nucleotides agree with TRBD1. The CDR3 sequence is 14 residues long. J gave up 5 bases and V 6 bases, and 8 bases lay outside the gene matches. CDR1 and CDR2 (germline): LNHDA, SQIVND (reference sequence). The CDR3 reads CASSPPTGVTEAFF. The CDR3 DNA follows: TGTGCCAGTAGCCCTCCGACAGGGGTGACTGAAGCTTTCTTT.